These T cell receptor beta chains were read from a single sample in a study of T cell changes during pregnancy in multiple sclerosis. This table comes from immunoSEQ multiplex PCR, and its TCRdb copy is limited to in-frame clones, with some not included. The sample holds 100,000 or so clones, around 93% seen once. The sequencing here drew on peripheral blood, taken after pregnancy. The receptors originated from a female donor with multiple sclerosis, enrolled in a pregnancy study. The CDR3 runs from the conserved cysteine through the conserved F or W. D genes are given only for firm matches. A row's size may be missing; if present it is once, few, many or a size class.

D gene	clone size	V gene	J gene	CDR3 protein	CDR3 DNA
-	-	TRBV6-5	TRBJ1-1	CASSSTENTEAFF	TGTGCCAGCAGCTCAACAGAGAACACTGAAGCTTTCTTT
TRBD2	-	TRBV18	TRBJ2-1	CASSPGLAGEIEQFF	TGTGCCAGCTCACCGGGACTAGCGGGAGAAATTGAGCAGTTCTTC
TRBD1	-	TRBV18	TRBJ1-5	CASSRQGRGDQPQHF	TGTGCCAGCTCACGACAGGGTCGAGGGGATCAGCCCCAGCATTTT
-	-	TRBV4-3	TRBJ1-1	CASSQELPKTEAFF	TGCGCCAGCAGCCAAGAACTACCCAAGACTGAAGCTTTCTTT
TRBD2	-	TRBV4-3	TRBJ2-1	CARESTSGGAMNEQFF	TGCGCCAGGGAATCCACTAGCGGGGGGGCCATGAATGAGCAGTTCTTC
-	few	TRBV27	TRBJ1-6	CASSFGGNSPLHF	TGTGCCAGCAGTTTCGGGGGTAATTCACCCCTCCACTTT
-	-	TRBV18	TRBJ2-7	CASSPHPVYEQYF	TGTGCCAGCTCACCCCACCCAGTCTACGAGCAGTACTTC
TRBD2	-	TRBV5-6	TRBJ2-3	CASSGGLAGGLSDTQYF	TGTGCCAGCAGCGGGGGACTAGCGGGGGGGCTATCAGATACGCAGTATTTT
TRBD1	-	TRBV28	TRBJ2-7	CASSLLGGDRPYNF	TGTGCCAGCAGTTTATTAGGGGGCGACAGACCCTACAACTTC
-	-	TRBV16	TRBJ1-1	CASSQPDMYNTEAFF	TGTGCCAGCAGCCAACCGGACATGTATAACACTGAAGCTTTCTTT
TRBD2	once	TRBV9	TRBJ2-7	CASSVGSSGYYEQYF	TGTGCCAGCAGCGTAGGGTCTAGCGGGTACTACGAGCAGTACTTC
-	-	TRBV5-1	TRBJ2-3	CASSLDAVSTDTQYF	TGCGCCAGCAGCTTGGATGCGGTTAGCACAGATACGCAGTATTTT
TRBD2	-	TRBV4-2	TRBJ2-5	CASSPNSGRGETQYF	TGTGCCAGCAGTCCTAATAGCGGGAGGGGGGAGACCCAGTACTTC
-	-	TRBV27	TRBJ2-3	CASSLSRGTSTDTQYF	TGTGCCAGCAGTTTATCGAGAGGGACTTCCACAGATACGCAGTATTTT
-	-	TRBV9	TRBJ2-7	CASSVGAGRTYEQYF	TGTGCCAGCAGCGTAGGGGCGGGGAGAACCTACGAGCAGTACTTC
-	-	TRBV7-6	TRBJ1-3	CASTDLLGVGGEDSGNTIYF	TGTGCCAGCACCGATTTACTAGGGGTGGGAGGGGAAGACTCTGGAAACACCATATATTTT
TRBD1	-	TRBV13	TRBJ2-1	CASSPGTGLDEQFF	TGTGCCAGCAGCCCTGGGACAGGGTTAGATGAGCAGTTCTTC
-	-	TRBV2	TRBJ2-3	CASSRGGATDTQYF	TGTGCCTCTTCCCGAGGCGGGGCAACAGATACGCAGTATTTT
TRBD2	-	TRBV19	TRBJ2-7	CASSIRLAGGPVEEQYF	TGTGCCAGTAGTATACGACTAGCGGGAGGGCCGGTAGAAGAGCAGTACTTC
-	-	TRBV18	TRBJ2-7	CASSPRVRSSYEQYF	TGTGCCAGCTCACCACGCGTCCGGAGCTCCTACGAGCAGTACTTC
-	-	TRBV11-2	TRBJ2-7	CASSPGRGAYEQYF	TGTGCCAGCAGCCCTGGCCGCGGGGCCTACGAGCAGTACTTC
TRBD1	-	TRBV25-1	TRBJ2-5	CASSGRDRKRAGETQYF	TGTGCCAGCAGTGGCAGGGACAGGAAAAGGGCGGGAGAGACCCAGTACTTC
TRBD1	-	TRBV30	TRBJ2-7	CAWNGQGPYEQYF	TGTGCCTGGAATGGACAGGGACCCTACGAGCAGTACTTC
-	-	TRBV20-1	TRBJ2-1	CSARREQFF	TGCAGTGCTAGACGTGAGCAGTTCTTC
-	-	TRBV15	TRBJ1-1	CATSRDLRGWNTEAFF	TGTGCCACCAGCAGGGACCTAAGGGGTTGGAACACTGAAGCTTTCTTT
TRBD2	-	TRBV30	TRBJ2-7	CAWSSSKLAGLPGSSYEQYF	TGTGCCTGGAGTTCGAGTAAGCTAGCGGGCCTCCCAGGGAGCTCCTACGAGCAGTACTTC
TRBD1	-	TRBV5-1	TRBJ1-5	CASSPGNRGREPQHF	TGCGCCAGCAGCCCAGGGAACAGGGGGCGCGAGCCCCAGCATTTT
TRBD2	few	TRBV27	TRBJ2-7	CASSSGLAGVEQYF	TGTGCCAGCAGTTCGGGACTAGCGGGAGTTGAGCAGTACTTC
-	-	TRBV10-3	TRBJ1-1	CAISGGEGSAFF	TGTGCCATCAGTGGGGGGGAGGGGAGTGCTTTCTTT
-	-	TRBV6-6	TRBJ1-1	CASSYTGSSPQAFF	TGTGCCAGCAGTTATACAGGAAGCTCACCACAAGCTTTCTTT
TRBD1	-	TRBV2	TRBJ1-5	CASSPGTADQPQHF	TGTGCCAGCAGTCCCGGGACAGCTGATCAGCCCCAGCATTTT
TRBD1	-	TRBV5-1	TRBJ1-6	CASSPTGQSYNSPLHF	TGCGCCAGCAGCCCGACGGGACAGTCCTATAATTCACCCCTCCACTTT
TRBD1	-	TRBV19	TRBJ1-2	CASTMGQGRYGYTF	TGTGCCAGTACCATGGGACAGGGGAGGTATGGCTACACCTTC
-	-	TRBV19	TRBJ1-3	CASSMGLPGNTIYF	TGTGCCAGTAGTATGGGGCTCCCAGGAAACACCATATATTTT
TRBD2	-	TRBV7-2	TRBJ2-7	CASSSSGGPYEQYF	TGTGCCAGCAGCAGTAGCGGGGGCCCCTACGAGCAGTACTTC
-	-	TRBV6-1	TRBJ1-6	CASSEAETKNSPLHF	TGTGCCAGCAGTGAGGCTGAAACTAAAAATTCACCCCTCCACTTT
TRBD2	-	TRBV27	TRBJ2-3	CASKLLAVTTDTQYF	TGTGCCAGCAAATTACTAGCGGTCACCACAGATACGCAGTATTTT
TRBD2	once	TRBV13	TRBJ2-1	CASSVGRTSSYNEQFF	TGTGCCAGCAGCGTTGGGCGGACTAGCTCCTACAATGAGCAGTTCTTC
TRBD1	-	TRBV19	TRBJ1-5	CATRTGHYSNQPQHF	TGTGCCACCCGGACAGGACATTATAGCAATCAGCCCCAGCATTTT
-	once	TRBV5-8	TRBJ2-5	CASSLGRGRQETQYF	TGTGCCAGCAGCTTGGGAAGGGGCAGGCAAGAGACCCAGTACTTC
-	-	TRBV19	TRBJ1-6	CASREQTYNSPLHF	TGTGCCAGTAGGGAGCAGACCTATAATTCACCCCTCCACTTT
TRBD2	-	TRBV5-1	TRBJ2-1	CASSGLGLAGRWGFGEQFF	TGCGCCAGCAGCGGACTAGGACTAGCGGGCAGGTGGGGATTTGGTGAGCAGTTCTTC
-	once	TRBV5-4	TRBJ2-5	CASSLRTHQETQYF	TGTGCCAGCAGCTTGAGGACACACCAAGAGACCCAGTACTTC
TRBD1	once	TRBV28	TRBJ1-2	CASSLGQGKGYTF	TGTGCCAGCAGTTTGGGACAGGGTAAGGGCTACACCTTC
-	-	TRBV4-2	TRBJ1-2	CASSQELQGYTF	TGTGCCAGCAGCCAAGAGTTGCAGGGCTACACCTTC
TRBD1	-	TRBV25-1	TRBJ1-5	CASNLYIGTENQPQHF	TGTGCCAGCAATCTCTATATCGGGACAGAAAATCAGCCCCAGCATTTT
TRBD2	once	TRBV10-3	TRBJ2-3	CAISESGGGPDTQYF	TGTGCCATCAGTGAGTCTGGCGGGGGGCCAGATACGCAGTATTTT
-	-	TRBV11-2	TRBJ2-5	CASRRTTTAETQYF	TGTGCCAGCAGGCGGACTACGACCGCGGAGACCCAGTACTTC
TRBD2	-	TRBV28	TRBJ2-1	CASASGTSGSGNYNEQFF	TGTGCCAGCGCCTCCGGGACTAGCGGGAGCGGTAACTACAATGAGCAGTTCTTC
-	-	TRBV6-1	TRBJ2-7	CASSHRVDSYEQYF	TGTGCCAGCAGCCACAGGGTAGACTCCTACGAGCAGTACTTC
-	-	TRBV15	TRBJ2-5	CATSRGPPGKETQYF	TGTGCCACCAGCAGAGGACCGCCAGGGAAAGAGACCCAGTACTTC
TRBD1	-	TRBV7-8	TRBJ1-2	CASSSLALGQGSNGYTF	TGTGCCAGCAGCTCCCTAGCCCTCGGACAGGGGAGCAATGGCTACACCTTC